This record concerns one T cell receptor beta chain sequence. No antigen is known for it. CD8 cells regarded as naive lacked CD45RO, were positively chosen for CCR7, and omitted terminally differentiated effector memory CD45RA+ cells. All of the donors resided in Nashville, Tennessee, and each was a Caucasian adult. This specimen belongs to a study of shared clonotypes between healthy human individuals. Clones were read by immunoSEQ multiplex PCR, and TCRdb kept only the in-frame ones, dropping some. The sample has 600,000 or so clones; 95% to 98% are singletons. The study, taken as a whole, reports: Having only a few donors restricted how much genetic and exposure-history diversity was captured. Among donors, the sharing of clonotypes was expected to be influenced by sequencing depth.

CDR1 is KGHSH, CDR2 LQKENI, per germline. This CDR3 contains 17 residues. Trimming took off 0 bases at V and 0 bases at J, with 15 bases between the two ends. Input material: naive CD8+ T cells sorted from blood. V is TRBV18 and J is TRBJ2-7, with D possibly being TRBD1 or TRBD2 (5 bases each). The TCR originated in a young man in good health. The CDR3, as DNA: TGTGCCAGCTCACCACCCGGAAACCGGGACGGCTCCTACGAGCAGTACTTC. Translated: CASSPPGNRDGSYEQYF.